This TCR beta chain was sequenced during a study of shared clonotypes between healthy human individuals. About the research overall: The study enrolled a couple of women and a few men aged 18 to 49. There were three CD4 naive, three CD4 memory, two CD8 naive and one CD8 memory plates per donor. Whole-study findings and limits: Measured sharing among donors was expected to vary with sequencing depth.

Original methodology: Filtering of immunoSEQ junctional sequences could not match full-length read filtering. Measured with immunoSEQ multiplex PCR; TCRdb has only the in-frame clones, and not every one. The V and J calls and the clone size are those of that table, but D and trimming were determined from the DNA. The profile shows about 680,000 clones, roughly 94% of them singletons. As for this clone: Its antigen is still unknown.

Germline CDR1 MGHRA, CDR2 YSYEKL. The CDR3 has 15 residues. V shed 3 bases and J shed 3 bases, with 11 bases lying between them. Only CD45RO-negative cells positively selected for CCR7 counted as naive CD8 cells, so terminally differentiated effector memory CD45RA+ cells were excluded. The sequenced sample was naive CD8+ T cells sorted from blood. This receptor was obtained from a man aged 25 to 45 in good health. This chain connects TRBV4-1 to TRBJ2-2; D is uncertain. CDR3 bases: TGCGCCAGCAGCCATAAATTTGCGGACACCGGGGAGCTGTTTTTT. This sequence encodes CASSHKFADTGELFF.